These 7 T cell receptor beta chains were all obtained from the same sample, sequenced in a study of early T cells in non-severe SARS-CoV-2 infection. From the 5' RACE reads, TCRdb called clonotypes with MiXCR, one entry per CDR3 protein. The sample contains 59,000 or so distinct CDR3 sequences, roughly 12% of which appear only once. The starting material was whole blood, obtained at baseline. The receptors derive from an adult who was a healthcare worker with PCR-confirmed SARS-CoV-2 infection or an uninfected control (not recorded which).

The chain links TRBV20-1 to TRBJ2-1; D gene ambiguous. V was shortened by 6 bases and J by 8 bases, with 8 bases between the two germline ends. Germline V gene data show CDR1 as DFQATT and CDR2 as SNEGSKA (reference sequence). This CDR3 region has 10 residues. CDR3 protein: CSAPYDEQFF. CDR3 coding DNA: TGCAGTGCACCTTATGATGAGCAGTTCTTC.

The gene calls are TRBV5-1 and TRBJ1-1; 8 bases are a match to TRBD1. Trimming at V came to 0 bases and at J to 3 bases, leaving 13 bases not matched to a gene. The CDR3 spans 18 residues. CDR1 is SGHRS and CDR2 is YFSETQ in the germline V gene. The CDR3 loop is CASSLVGVAGGFYTEAFF. The CDR3 coding sequence is TGCGCCAGCAGCTTGGTGGGCGTCGCAGGGGGCTTCTACACTGAAGCTTTCTTT.

The chain employs TRBV12-3 or TRBV12-4 and TRBJ1-6, with a possible D match to TRBD1 (6 bases). The CDR3 length is 15 residues. V was clipped by 4 bases and J by 7 bases, with 14 bases between them. The CDR3 DNA is TGTGCCAGCAGTTGGGGCGGCAGGGGCAATTCACCCCTCCACTTT. As protein: CASSWGGRGNSPLHF.

This clonotype has a handful of counts. The chain is built from TRBV4-2 and TRBJ2-7; 8 bases align to TRBD1. V lost 4 bases to trimming and J lost 8 bases; unmatched junction nucleotides: 7. The germline gives CDR1 LGHNA, CDR2 YNFKEQ. The CDR3 length is 13 residues. In DNA, the CDR3 is TGTGCCAGCAGCCCTGGGACAGGCCCTAAGCAGTACTTC. It translates to CASSPGTGPKQYF.

This clonotype has a single count. The chain has TRBV20-1 and TRBJ2-5; D is undetermined. Between the trimmed V and J ends, which lost 3 bases and 2 bases, there was a span of 10 bases. Germline CDR1 reads DFQATT; CDR2 reads SNEGSKA (reference sequence). The CDR3 is 13 amino acids. This CDR3 is CSASSAIQETQYF. The CDR3, as DNA: TGCAGTGCTAGTAGTGCGATTCAAGAGACCCAGTACTTC.

The chain uses TRBV28 and TRBJ1-2, with D maybe TRBD1 (5 bases). CDR3 length: 17 residues. CDR1 MDHEN and CDR2 SYDVKM come from the germline V gene. The V and J ends lost 3 bases and 6 bases respectively, with 23 bases between them. For the CDR3, the DNA is TGTGCCAGCAGTTTTGGGTCCGCAGGGTTTTCCTCTGATGGCTACACCTTC. Translating gives CASSFGSAGFSSDGYTF.

Many counts were recorded for this clonotype. The chain is built from TRBV21-1 and TRBJ1-5; the tabulated D call, TRBD1, remains unverified against the DNA. TRBV21-1 counts as a pseudogene. The CDR3 contains 15 residues. CDR3: CASSSTRQGYQPQHF. In DNA, the CDR3 is TGTGCCAGCAGCAGCACAAGACAGGGTTATCAGCCCCAGCATTTT.